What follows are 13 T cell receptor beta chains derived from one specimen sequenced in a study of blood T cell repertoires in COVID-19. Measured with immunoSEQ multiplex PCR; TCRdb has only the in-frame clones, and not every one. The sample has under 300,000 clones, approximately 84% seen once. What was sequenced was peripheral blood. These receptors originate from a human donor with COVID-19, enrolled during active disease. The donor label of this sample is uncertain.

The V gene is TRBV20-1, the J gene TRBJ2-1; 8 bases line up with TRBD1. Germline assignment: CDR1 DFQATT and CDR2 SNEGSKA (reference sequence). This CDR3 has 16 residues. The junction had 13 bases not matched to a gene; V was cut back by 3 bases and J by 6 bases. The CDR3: CSASLGTGALGNEQFF. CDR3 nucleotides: TGCAGTGCTAGTCTCGGGACAGGAGCCCTGGGCAATGAGCAGTTCTTC.

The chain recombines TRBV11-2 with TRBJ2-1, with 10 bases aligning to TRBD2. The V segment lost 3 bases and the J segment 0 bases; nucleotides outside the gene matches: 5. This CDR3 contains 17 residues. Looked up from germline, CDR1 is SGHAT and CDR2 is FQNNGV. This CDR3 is CASSFGLAVSSYNEQFF. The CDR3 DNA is TGTGCCAGCAGCTTTGGACTAGCGGTGAGCTCCTACAATGAGCAGTTCTTC.

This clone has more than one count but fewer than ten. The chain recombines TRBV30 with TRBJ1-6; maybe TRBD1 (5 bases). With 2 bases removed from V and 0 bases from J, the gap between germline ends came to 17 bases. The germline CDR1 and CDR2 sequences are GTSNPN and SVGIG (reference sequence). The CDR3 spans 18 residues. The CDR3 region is CAWSSGQIISSYNSPLHF. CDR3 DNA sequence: TGTGCCTGGAGTTCAGGGCAGATTATCAGCTCCTATAATTCACCCCTCCACTTT.

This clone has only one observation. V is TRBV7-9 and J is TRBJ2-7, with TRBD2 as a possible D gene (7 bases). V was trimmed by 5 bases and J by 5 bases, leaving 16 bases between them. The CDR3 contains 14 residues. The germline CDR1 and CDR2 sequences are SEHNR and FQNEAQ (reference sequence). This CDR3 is CASSASGRGNEQYF. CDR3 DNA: TGTGCCAGCAGCGCCAGTGGGAGGGGGAACGAGCAGTACTTC.

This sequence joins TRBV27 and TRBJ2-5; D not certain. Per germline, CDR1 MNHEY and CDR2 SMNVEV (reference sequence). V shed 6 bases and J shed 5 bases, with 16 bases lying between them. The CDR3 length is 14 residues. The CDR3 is CASSQTRVRETQYF. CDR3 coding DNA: TGTGCCAGCAGCCAAACCCGCGTGCGGGAGACCCAGTACTTC.

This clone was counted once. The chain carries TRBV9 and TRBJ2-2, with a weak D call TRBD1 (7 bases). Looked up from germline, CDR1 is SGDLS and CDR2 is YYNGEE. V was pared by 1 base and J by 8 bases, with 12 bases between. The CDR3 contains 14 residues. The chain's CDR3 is CASSVQGGSGELFF. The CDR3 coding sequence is TGTGCCAGCAGCGTACAGGGGGGCTCTGGGGAGCTGTTTTTT. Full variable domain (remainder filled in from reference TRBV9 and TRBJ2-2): DSGVTQTPKHLITATGQRVTLRCSPRSGDLSVYWYQQSLDQGLQFLIQYYNGEERAKGNILERFSAQQFPDLHSELNLSSLELGDSALYFCASSVQGGSGELFFGEGSRLTVL.

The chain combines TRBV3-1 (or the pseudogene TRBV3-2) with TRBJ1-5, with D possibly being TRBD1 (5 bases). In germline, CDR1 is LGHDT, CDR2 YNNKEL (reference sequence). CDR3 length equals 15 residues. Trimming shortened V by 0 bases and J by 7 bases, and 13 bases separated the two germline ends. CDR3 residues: CASSQDLSRGQPQHF. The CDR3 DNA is TGTGCCAGCAGCCAAGATCTAAGTAGGGGCCAGCCCCAGCATTTT.

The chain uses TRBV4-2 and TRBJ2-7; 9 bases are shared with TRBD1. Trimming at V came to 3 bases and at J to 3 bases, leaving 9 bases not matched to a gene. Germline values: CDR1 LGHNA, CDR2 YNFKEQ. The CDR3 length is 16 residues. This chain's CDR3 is CASSQDRGQRLYEQYF. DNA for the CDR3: TGTGCCAGCAGCCAGGACAGGGGACAAAGACTCTACGAGCAGTACTTC.

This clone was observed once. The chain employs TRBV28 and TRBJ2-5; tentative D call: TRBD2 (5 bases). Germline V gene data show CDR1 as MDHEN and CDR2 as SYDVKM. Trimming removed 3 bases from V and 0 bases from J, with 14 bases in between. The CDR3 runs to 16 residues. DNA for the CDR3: TGTGCCAGCAGTTTGATTTTCGGGCGGGACCAAGAGACCCAGTACTTC. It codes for CASSLIFGRDQETQYF.

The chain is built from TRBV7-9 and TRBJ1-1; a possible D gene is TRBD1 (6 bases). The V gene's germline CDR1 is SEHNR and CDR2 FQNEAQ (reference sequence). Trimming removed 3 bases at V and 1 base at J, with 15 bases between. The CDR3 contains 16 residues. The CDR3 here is CASSFKIEGENTEAFF. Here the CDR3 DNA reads TGTGCCAGCAGCTTCAAGATCGAGGGGGAGAACACTGAAGCTTTCTTT.

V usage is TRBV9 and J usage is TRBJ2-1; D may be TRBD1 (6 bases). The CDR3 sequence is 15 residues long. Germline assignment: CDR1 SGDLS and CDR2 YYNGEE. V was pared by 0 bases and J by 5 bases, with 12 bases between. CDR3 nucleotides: TGTGCCAGCAGCGTAGTCTGGGGGCCCAACAATGAGCAGTTCTTC. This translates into CASSVVWGPNNEQFF.

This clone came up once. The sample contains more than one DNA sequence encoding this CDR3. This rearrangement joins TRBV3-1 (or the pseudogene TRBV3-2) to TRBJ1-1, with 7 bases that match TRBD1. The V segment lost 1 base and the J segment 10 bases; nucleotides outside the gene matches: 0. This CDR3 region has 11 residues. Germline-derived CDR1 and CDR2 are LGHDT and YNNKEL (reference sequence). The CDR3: CASSQGTGAFF. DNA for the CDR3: TGTGCCAGCAGCCAAGGGACAGGAGCTTTCTTT.

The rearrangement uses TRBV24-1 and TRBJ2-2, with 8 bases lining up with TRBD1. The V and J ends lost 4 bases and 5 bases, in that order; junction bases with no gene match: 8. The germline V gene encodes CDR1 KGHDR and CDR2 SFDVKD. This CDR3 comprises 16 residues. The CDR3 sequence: CATSDPSQGATGELFF. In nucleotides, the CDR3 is TGTGCCACCAGTGACCCGTCCCAGGGGGCAACCGGGGAGCTGTTTTTT.